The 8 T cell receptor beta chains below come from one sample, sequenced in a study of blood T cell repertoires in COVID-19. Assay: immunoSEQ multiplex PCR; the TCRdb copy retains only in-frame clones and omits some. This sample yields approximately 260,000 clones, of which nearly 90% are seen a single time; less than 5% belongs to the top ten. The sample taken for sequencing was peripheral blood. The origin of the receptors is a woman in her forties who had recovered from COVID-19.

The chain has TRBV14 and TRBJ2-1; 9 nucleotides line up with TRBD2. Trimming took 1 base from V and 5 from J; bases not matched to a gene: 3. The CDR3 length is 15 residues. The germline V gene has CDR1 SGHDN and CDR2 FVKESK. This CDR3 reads CASSQVAGGDNEQFF. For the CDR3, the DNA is TGTGCCAGCAGCCAAGTGGCGGGAGGGGACAATGAGCAGTTCTTC.

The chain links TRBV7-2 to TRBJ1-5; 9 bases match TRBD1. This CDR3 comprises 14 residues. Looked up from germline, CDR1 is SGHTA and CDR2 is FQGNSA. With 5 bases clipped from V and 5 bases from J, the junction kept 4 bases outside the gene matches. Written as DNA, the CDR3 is TGTGCCAGCAGCCCGACAGGGGGAGATCAGCCCCAGCATTTT. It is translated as CASSPTGGDQPQHF.

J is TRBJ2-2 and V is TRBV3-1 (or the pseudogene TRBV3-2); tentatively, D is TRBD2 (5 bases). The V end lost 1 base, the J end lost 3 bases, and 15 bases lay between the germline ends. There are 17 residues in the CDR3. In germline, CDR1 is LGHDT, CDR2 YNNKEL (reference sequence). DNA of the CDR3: TGTGCCAGCAGCCAAGGGACTCTCCTTTATCACACCGGGGAGCTGTTTTTT. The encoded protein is CASSQGTLLYHTGELFF.

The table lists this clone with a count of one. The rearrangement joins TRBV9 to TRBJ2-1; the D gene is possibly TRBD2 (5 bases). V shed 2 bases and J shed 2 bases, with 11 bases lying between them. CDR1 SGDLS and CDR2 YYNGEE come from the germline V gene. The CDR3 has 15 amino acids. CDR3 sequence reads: CASSVGGRTYNEQFF. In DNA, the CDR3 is TGTGCCAGCAGCGTCGGCGGGCGAACCTACAATGAGCAGTTCTTC.

CDR3 sequence reads: CASSEYRSELFF. The CDR3 DNA reads as TGTGCCAGCAGTGAATACCGTTCGGAGCTGTTTTTT. The chain uses TRBV25-1 and TRBJ2-2, with no clear D. The V gene's germline CDR1 is MGHDK and CDR2 SYGVNS. Trimming took 0 bases from V and 10 from J, leaving 6 bases between them. The CDR3 runs 12 residues.

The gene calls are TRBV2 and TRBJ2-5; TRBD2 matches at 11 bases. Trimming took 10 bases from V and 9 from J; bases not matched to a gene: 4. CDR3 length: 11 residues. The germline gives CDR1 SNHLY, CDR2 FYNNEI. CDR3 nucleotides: TGTGCCAAACTAGCGGGGGTGGCCCAGTACTTC. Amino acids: CAKLAGVAQYF.

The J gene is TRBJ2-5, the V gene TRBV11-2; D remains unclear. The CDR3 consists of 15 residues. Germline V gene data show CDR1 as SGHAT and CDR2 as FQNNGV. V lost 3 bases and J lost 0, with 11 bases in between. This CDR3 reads CASSLGSRYQETQYF. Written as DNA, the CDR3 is TGTGCCAGCAGCTTGGGCAGCCGGTACCAAGAGACCCAGTACTTC.

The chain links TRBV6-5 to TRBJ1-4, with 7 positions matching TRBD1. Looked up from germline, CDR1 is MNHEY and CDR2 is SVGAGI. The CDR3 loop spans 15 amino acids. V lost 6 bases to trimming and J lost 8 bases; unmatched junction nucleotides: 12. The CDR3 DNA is TGTGCCAGCAGGAGGACAGGTGGGATTAAAGAAAAACTGTTTTTT. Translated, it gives CASRRTGGIKEKLFF.